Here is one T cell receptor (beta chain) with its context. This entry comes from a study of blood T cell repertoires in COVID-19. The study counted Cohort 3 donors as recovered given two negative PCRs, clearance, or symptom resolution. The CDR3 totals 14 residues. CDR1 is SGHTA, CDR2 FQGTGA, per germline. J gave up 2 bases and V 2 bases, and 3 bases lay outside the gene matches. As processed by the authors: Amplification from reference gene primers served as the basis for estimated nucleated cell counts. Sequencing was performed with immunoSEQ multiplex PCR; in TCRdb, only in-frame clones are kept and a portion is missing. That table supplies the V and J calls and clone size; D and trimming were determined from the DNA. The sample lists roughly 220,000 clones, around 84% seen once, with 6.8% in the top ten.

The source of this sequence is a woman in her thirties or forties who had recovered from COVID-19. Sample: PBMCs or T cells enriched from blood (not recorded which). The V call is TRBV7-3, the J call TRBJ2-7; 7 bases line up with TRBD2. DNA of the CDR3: TGTGCCAGCAGCTTAGGCGGGGGAACCTACGAGCAGTACTTC. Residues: CASSLGGGTYEQYF.